Each of the 31 T cell receptor beta chains below was sequenced from the same sample in a study of CD8 T cells in ankylosing spondylitis. These TCRs are of unknown antigen specificity. Each CDR3 protein is one row after TCRdb ran MiXCR on the 5' RACE reads. The sample carries a few hundred thousand distinct CDR3 sequences, under 8.5% recorded once. Points from the study as a whole: Characteristic, it appeared, of ankylosing spondylitis blood was a TCR beta motif of eight or nine highly homologous variants.

The sample consisted of blood, either unsorted or a sorted T cell fraction (not recorded which). Source of these receptors: a male donor with ankylosing spondylitis.

In its sample, this clonotype was seen a few times. The chain combines TRBV11-1 with TRBJ2-1; D perhaps matches TRBD1 (6 bases). This CDR3 has 18 residues. V was pared by 5 bases and J by 0 bases, with 20 bases between. Germline CDR1 SGHAT, CDR2 FQDESV (reference sequence). The DNA for the CDR3 is TGTGCCAGCAGCCCGTTCTTATCCGGACAGAGCTCCTACAATGAGCAGTTCTTC. As protein: CASSPFLSGQSSYNEQFF.

This clonotype was counted at least ten times. V and J are TRBV29-1 and TRBJ2-1; D not certain. Germline V gene data show CDR1 as SQVTM and CDR2 as ANQGSEA. Trimming took off 4 bases at V and 4 bases at J, with 11 bases between the two ends. This CDR3 region has 13 residues. The CDR3 sequence: CSVASVGYNEQFF. The CDR3 nucleotides are TGCAGCGTTGCGTCGGTGGGGTACAATGAGCAGTTCTTC.

This clonotype was counted at least ten times. The J gene is TRBJ1-5, the V gene TRBV5-1; D unclear. This CDR3 has 14 residues. Germline values: CDR1 SGHRS, CDR2 YFSETQ. The germline V and J ends were trimmed by 2 bases and 5 bases, with 11 bases remaining between them. This chain's CDR3 is CASSLGVSDQPQHF. For the CDR3, the DNA is TGCGCCAGCAGCTTAGGCGTCTCCGATCAGCCCCAGCATTTT.

This clonotype was counted at least ten times. This rearrangement joins TRBV4-1 to TRBJ1-2, with a possible D match to TRBD1 (6 bases). Trimming pared 6 bases from V and 4 bases from J, leaving 18 bases between. The CDR3 runs 15 residues. Germline V CDR1 and CDR2: MGHRA, YSYEKL. CDR3 in DNA: TGCGCCAGCAGACCACAGGGCTCGTTACGCTATGGCTACACCTTC. It codes for CASRPQGSLRYGYTF.

This clonotype was detected a few times. The chain has TRBV7-9 and TRBJ1-6, with D uncertain. The V end lost 8 bases, the J end lost 2 bases, and 7 bases lay between the germline ends. CDR3 length equals 13 residues. Germline V gene sequence: CDR1 SEHNR, CDR2 FQNEAQ (reference sequence). CDR3: CASGETYNSPLHF. The CDR3 coding sequence is TGTGCCAGCGGGGAAACCTATAATTCACCCCTCCACTTT.

The J gene is TRBJ2-7, the V gene TRBV4-3; D may be TRBD1 or TRBD2 (5 bases each). This CDR3 spans 16 amino acids. Germline-derived CDR1 and CDR2 are LGHNA and YSLEER. The V gene lost 3 bases and the J gene lost 0 bases, with 15 bases spanning the gap. As DNA, the CDR3 is TGCGCCAGCAGCCAGGGCCGGGACGCTTCCTCCTACGAGCAGTACTTC. It yields the protein CASSQGRDASSYEQYF.

J is TRBJ2-1 and V is TRBV28; the match to TRBD1 covers 7 bases. The CDR3 contains 15 residues. Per germline, CDR1 MDHEN and CDR2 SYDVKM. Trimming removed 5 bases from V and 4 bases from J; junction bases left unmatched: 8. The CDR3 sequence is CASSPPGTAYNEQFF. DNA of the CDR3: TGTGCCAGCAGTCCGCCCGGGACAGCTTACAATGAGCAGTTCTTC.

This clonotype has at least ten counts. The rearrangement links TRBV29-1 to TRBJ2-7; D may be TRBD1 (6 bases). Per the germline V gene, CDR1 is SQVTM and CDR2 is ANQGSEA. CDR3 size: 13 residues. Trimming removed 5 bases from V and 7 bases from J, with 18 bases in between. Written as DNA, the CDR3 is TGCAGCGTTAACCGGGACACCCTGGGGGAGCAGTACTTC. This gives the protein CSVNRDTLGEQYF.

This clonotype has a count of ten or more. This rearrangement joins TRBV29-1 to TRBJ1-2; perhaps TRBD1 as D (5 bases). Germline CDR1 SQVTM, CDR2 ANQGSEA. Deletions cut 0 bases from V and 5 bases from J, with 16 bases between. The CDR3 is 15 amino acids. CDR3 in DNA: TGCAGCGTTGAAGATCGGATCAGGGTAGGATATGGCTACACCTTC. This encodes CSVEDRIRVGYGYTF.

This clonotype came up many times. The V call is TRBV6-1, the J call TRBJ1-5; 8 nucleotides agree with TRBD1. Germline CDR1 is MNHNS and CDR2 is SASEGT. This CDR3 contains 14 residues. V trimming: 4 bases; J trimming: 4 bases; junction bases outside the gene matches: 3. The CDR3 reads CASSADRANQPQHF. CDR3 coding DNA: TGTGCCAGCAGTGCGGACAGGGCGAATCAGCCCCAGCATTTT.

The chain carries TRBV20-1 and TRBJ2-7; D might be TRBD1 or TRBD2, each matching 5 bases. Trimming removed 6 bases at V and 7 bases at J, with 16 bases between. CDR1 DFQATT and CDR2 SNEGSKA come from the germline V gene (reference sequence). The CDR3 has 12 amino acids. CDR3 in DNA: TGCAGTGCGAGGGGTATCAGAACAGAGCAGTACTTC. It translates to CSARGIRTEQYF.

At least ten counts were recorded for this clonotype. Relative to the germline gene, one junction end is altered; a read error may explain this. The chain links TRBV29-1 to TRBJ2-3, with a tentative D call TRBD1 (6 bases). Germline V CDR1 and CDR2: SQVTM, ANQGSEA. The CDR3 has 8 residues. In DNA, the CDR3 is TGCAGCGTTGATCGACAGGATTTT. It yields the protein CSVDRQDF.

This clonotype has ten or more counts. The rearrangement joins TRBV5-1 to TRBJ2-7; D is perhaps TRBD1 (6 bases). The CDR3 is 13 amino acids. The V end lost 5 bases, the J end lost 0 bases, and 9 bases lay between the germline ends. In germline, CDR1 is SGHRS, CDR2 YFSETQ. CDR3 bases: TGCGCCAGCAGACAGGGTGGCTCCTACGAGCAGTACTTC. This encodes CASRQGGSYEQYF.

This clonotype appeared a few times. The CDR3 sequence: CATLTGGTSAYEQYF. In DNA, the CDR3 is TGTGCCACGTTGACGGGTGGGACTAGCGCCTACGAGCAGTACTTC. This rearrangement joins TRBV28 to TRBJ2-7, with 10 bases matching TRBD2. The germline gives CDR1 MDHEN, CDR2 SYDVKM. V shed 10 bases, J shed 2 bases, and the junction held 11 bases outside the gene matches. This CDR3 contains 15 residues.

This clonotype was seen only a few times. The chain combines TRBV7-2 with TRBJ2-3; D is unclear. Trimming took 1 base from V and 6 from J, leaving 20 bases between them. Looked up from germline, CDR1 is SGHTA and CDR2 is FQGNSA. This CDR3 has 17 residues. CDR3 sequence reads: CASSLGVGPRFHDTQYF. DNA for the CDR3: TGTGCCAGCAGCTTAGGAGTTGGTCCCCGTTTTCATGATACGCAGTATTTT.

This clonotype was counted only a few times. At one boundary the junction diverges from the germline segment, which might be a read error. The chain combines TRBV27 with TRBJ2-7, with TRBD1 as a possible D gene (5 bases). Germline V gene sequence: CDR1 MNHEY, CDR2 SMNVEV (reference sequence). This CDR3 spans 12 amino acids. DNA for the CDR3: TGTGCCAGCAGTTCGCCACAGGAGCCGCTAAACTTC. Translation: CASSSPQEPLNF.

The rearrangement uses TRBV7-2 and TRBJ2-7; 7 bases fit TRBD2. CDR1 is SGHTA and CDR2 is FQGNSA in the germline V gene. V lost 2 bases to trimming and J lost 1 base; unmatched junction nucleotides: 8. There are 16 residues in the CDR3. As DNA, the CDR3 is TGTGCCAGCAGCTTACAGGGTGCGGGAGTATCCTACGAGCAGTACTTC. This codes for CASSLQGAGVSYEQYF.

The V call is TRBV7-2, the J call TRBJ2-5, with D perhaps TRBD1 (6 bases). This CDR3 contains 12 residues. The V end was cut by 8 bases, the J end by 5 bases, with 12 bases between. The germline CDR1 and CDR2 sequences are SGHTA and FQGNSA. The CDR3 nucleotides read TGTGCCAGCGGGGGCACCCGGGAGACCCAGTACTTC. It specifies CASGGTRETQYF.

The table lists this clonotype with many counts. The V call is TRBV29-1, the J call TRBJ1-4, with D perhaps matching TRBD1 (5 bases). The V gene's germline CDR1 is SQVTM and CDR2 ANQGSEA. This CDR3 spans 13 amino acids. V lost 2 bases and J lost 5, with 9 bases in between. The CDR3 reads CSVELEGNEKLFF. The CDR3 DNA reads as TGCAGCGTTGAATTGGAGGGGAATGAAAAACTGTTTTTT.

The chain couples TRBV29-1 to TRBJ1-1; D is unresolved. The V and J ends lost 3 bases and 4 bases respectively, with 12 bases between them. CDR3 size: 13 residues. From germline, CDR1 is SQVTM and CDR2 ANQGSEA. CDR3 nucleotides: TGCAGCGTTGACGGAGTCGGTTTCACTGAAGCTTTCTTT. The encoded protein is CSVDGVGFTEAFF.

Only a few counts were recorded for this clonotype. V gene TRBV6-2 or TRBV6-3 combines with J gene TRBJ2-2; D is unclear. Trimming removed 2 bases at V and 2 bases at J, with 9 bases between. In germline, CDR1 is MNHEY, CDR2 SVGEGT. The CDR3 contains 15 residues. The CDR3 bases are TGTGCCAGCAGTTACGGCGCGCGTAACACCGGGGAGCTGTTTTTT. It encodes CASSYGARNTGELFF.

This clonotype appeared many times. J is TRBJ2-2 and V is TRBV12-3 or TRBV12-4, with 7 bases lining up with TRBD1. V lost 5 bases and J lost 6; bases outside the gene matches: 3. The CDR3 is 13 amino acids. The CDR3, as DNA: TGTGCCAGCAGTCTTCAGGGGGCCGGGGAGCTGTTTTTT. Its protein is CASSLQGAGELFF.

This clonotype came up a few times. The chain links TRBV5-1 to TRBJ1-2, with a possible D match to TRBD1 (6 bases). The CDR3 extends over 15 amino acids. Deletions cut 0 bases from V and 6 bases from J, with 15 bases between. CDR1 and CDR2 (germline): SGHRS, YFSETQ. Here the CDR3 reads CASSLATGGRDGYTF. Written as DNA, the CDR3 is TGCGCCAGCAGCTTGGCCACCGGGGGCCGGGATGGCTACACCTTC.

This clonotype was recorded at least ten times. J is TRBJ1-1 and V is TRBV28; TRBD1 agrees at 9 bases. Trimming removed 8 bases from V and 5 bases from J; junction bases left unmatched: 9. The length of the CDR3 is 14 residues. Germline CDR1 is MDHEN and CDR2 is SYDVKM. The DNA for the CDR3 is TGTGCCAGCCAGGTGGACAGGGGATCGACTGAAGCTTTCTTT. It is translated as CASQVDRGSTEAFF.

As for this clonotype: This sequence may be a read error, since a much larger clone differs from it by one base. J is TRBJ1-4 and V is TRBV7-8; D is perhaps TRBD1 (6 bases). Per germline, CDR1 SGHVS and CDR2 FQNEAQ. The CDR3 is made up of 14 amino acids. Trimming shortened V by 10 bases and J by 4 bases, and 16 bases separated the two germline ends. The CDR3 protein is CANRSGTHNEKLFF. The CDR3 nucleotides are TGTGCCAACCGTAGCGGGACACATAATGAAAAACTGTTTTTT.

Only a few counts were recorded for this clonotype. The V gene is TRBV7-6, the J gene TRBJ1-5; D call uncertain. This CDR3 region has 14 residues. Germline V gene sequence: CDR1 SGHVS, CDR2 FNYEAQ. The germline V and J ends were trimmed by 2 bases and 3 bases, with 8 bases remaining between them. The CDR3 nucleotides are TGTGCCAGCAGCTTACAGGCTGACAATCAGCCCCAGCATTTT. It specifies CASSLQADNQPQHF.

This clonotype was recorded a few times. V and J are TRBV4-1 and TRBJ2-7; D is undetermined. Trimming took 1 base from V and 3 from J, leaving 10 bases between them. Germline lookup yields CDR1 MGHRA and CDR2 YSYEKL. This CDR3 comprises 14 residues. CDR3: CASSQVGRNYEQYF. The CDR3, as DNA: TGCGCCAGCAGCCAAGTGGGCAGGAACTACGAGCAGTACTTC.

At least ten counts were recorded for this clonotype. J is TRBJ1-1 and V is TRBV20-1, with 9 bases matching TRBD1. CDR3 size: 12 residues. With V trimmed by 5 bases and J by 11 bases, 9 bases remained unmatched. CDR1 is DFQATT, CDR2 SNEGSKA, per germline (reference sequence). The CDR3 nucleotides are TGCAGTGCTCCACGGGACAGGGTAGTGGCTTTCTTT. Translation: CSAPRDRVVAFF.

This clonotype was counted between two and nine times. The chain joins TRBV6-1 to TRBJ1-1, with D maybe TRBD1 (6 bases). The CDR3 spans 14 residues. Germline V gene data show CDR1 as MNHNS and CDR2 as SASEGT. The V gene lost 2 bases and the J gene lost 9 bases, with 16 bases spanning the gap. The CDR3 loop reads CASSELGGGQQAFF. The CDR3 nucleotides are TGTGCCAGCAGTGAACTCGGAGGTGGACAGCAAGCTTTCTTT.

The J gene is TRBJ2-2, the V gene TRBV5-6, with D unresolved. The CDR3 is 14 residues long. With 1 base removed from V and 4 bases from J, the gap between germline ends came to 8 bases. Germline assignment: CDR1 SGHDT and CDR2 YYEEEE. CDR3 residues: CASSLYWVTGELFF. As DNA, the CDR3 is TGTGCCAGCAGCTTGTATTGGGTCACCGGGGAGCTGTTTTTT.

This clonotype was found a few times. The genes are TRBV11-2 and TRBJ1-5, with 9 bases matching TRBD1. CDR3 length equals 18 residues. Trimming removed 4 bases from V and 3 bases from J; junction bases left unmatched: 13. Germline V CDR1 and CDR2: SGHAT, FQNNGV. CDR3 bases: TGTGCCAGCAGCTGGGCCGGCTTGGGACAGGGATTCAATCAGCCCCAGCATTTT. It codes for CASSWAGLGQGFNQPQHF.